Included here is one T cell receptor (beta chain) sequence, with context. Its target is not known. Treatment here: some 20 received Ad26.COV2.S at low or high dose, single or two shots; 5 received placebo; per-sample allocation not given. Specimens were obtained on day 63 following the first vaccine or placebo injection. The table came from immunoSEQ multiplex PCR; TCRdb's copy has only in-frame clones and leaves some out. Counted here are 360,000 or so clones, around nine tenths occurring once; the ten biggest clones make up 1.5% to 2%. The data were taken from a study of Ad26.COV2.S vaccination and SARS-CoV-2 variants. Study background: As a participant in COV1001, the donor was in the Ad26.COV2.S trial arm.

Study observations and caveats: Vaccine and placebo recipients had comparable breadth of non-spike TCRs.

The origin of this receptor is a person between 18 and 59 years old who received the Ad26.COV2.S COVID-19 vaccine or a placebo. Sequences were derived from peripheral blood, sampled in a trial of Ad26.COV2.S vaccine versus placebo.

Here the CDR3 DNA reads TGTGCCAGCAGCTTGATCTGGACAGGCAATGAGCAGTTCTTC. Amino acids: CASSLIWTGNEQFF. The V and J genes are TRBV11-3 and TRBJ2-1; 7 positions match TRBD1. Germline loops: CDR1 SGHNT, CDR2 YENEEA. Unmatched junction bases numbered 5, after V lost 3 bases and J lost 6 bases. The CDR3 has 14 residues.